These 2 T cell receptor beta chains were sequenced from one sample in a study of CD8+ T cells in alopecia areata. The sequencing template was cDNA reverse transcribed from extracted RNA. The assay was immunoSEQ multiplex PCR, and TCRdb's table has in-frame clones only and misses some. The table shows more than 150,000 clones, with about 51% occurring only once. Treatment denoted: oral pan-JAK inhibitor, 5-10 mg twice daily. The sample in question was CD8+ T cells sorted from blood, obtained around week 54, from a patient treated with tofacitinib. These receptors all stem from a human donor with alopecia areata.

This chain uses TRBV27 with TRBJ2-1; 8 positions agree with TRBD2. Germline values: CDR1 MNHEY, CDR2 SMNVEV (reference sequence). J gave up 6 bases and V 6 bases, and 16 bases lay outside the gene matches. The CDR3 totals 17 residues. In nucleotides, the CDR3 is TGTGCCAGCAGCGTACTACCCGGGTCTAGCGGGTCCAATGAGCAGTTCTTC. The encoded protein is CASSVLPGSSGSNEQFF.

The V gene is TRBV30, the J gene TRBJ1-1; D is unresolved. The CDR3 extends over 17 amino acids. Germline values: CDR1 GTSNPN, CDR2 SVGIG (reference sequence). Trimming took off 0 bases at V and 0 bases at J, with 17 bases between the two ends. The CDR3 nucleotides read TGTGCCTGGAGTGTACCGGTCCGGGAAAATATGAACACTGAAGCTTTCTTT. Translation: CAWSVPVRENMNTEAFF.